This entry concerns a single T cell receptor (beta chain). How the authors handled the data: Amplification from reference gene primers served as the basis for estimated nucleated cell counts. Using immunoSEQ multiplex PCR, the repertoire was profiled, and TCRdb retains in-frame clones only, with some absent. V, J and clone size were drawn from that table, and D and trimming were deduced from the DNA. The table lists about 140,000 clones, under 85% of them singletons, with approximately 9% in the top ten. These data are taken from a study of blood T cell repertoires in COVID-19. About the research overall: COVID-19 samples collected from the United States, Italy and Spain covered acute and convalescent phases.

Germline assignment: CDR1 LGHNA and CDR2 YNFKEQ. The V segment lost 1 base and the J segment 2 bases; nucleotides outside the gene matches: 8. This CDR3 comprises 17 residues. The sequence derives from a woman aged 80 or over in a cohort sampled during active or convalescent COVID-19. Material for sequencing was peripheral blood. The chain joins TRBV4-2 to TRBJ2-3, with 8 bases identical to TRBD2. The CDR3 DNA reads as TGTGCCAGCAGCCAAGGGGAGTCTAGCGGGTACACAGATACGCAGTATTTT. This encodes CASSQGESSGYTDTQYF.